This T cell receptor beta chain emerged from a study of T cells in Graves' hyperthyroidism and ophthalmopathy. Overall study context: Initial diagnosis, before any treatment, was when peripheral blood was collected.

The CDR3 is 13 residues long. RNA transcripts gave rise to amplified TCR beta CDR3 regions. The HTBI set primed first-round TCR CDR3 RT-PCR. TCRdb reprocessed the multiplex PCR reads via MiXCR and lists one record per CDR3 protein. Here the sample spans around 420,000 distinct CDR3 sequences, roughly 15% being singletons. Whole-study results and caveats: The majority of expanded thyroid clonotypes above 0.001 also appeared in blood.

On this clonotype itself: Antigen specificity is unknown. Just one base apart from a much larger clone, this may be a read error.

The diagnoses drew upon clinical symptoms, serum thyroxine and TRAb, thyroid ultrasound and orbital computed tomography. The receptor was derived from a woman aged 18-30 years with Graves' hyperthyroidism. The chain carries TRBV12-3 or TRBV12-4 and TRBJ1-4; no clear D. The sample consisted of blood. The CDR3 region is CASSLSGNEKLLF. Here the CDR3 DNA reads TGTGCCAGCAGTTTATCCGGGAATGAAAAACTGCTTTTT.